The 10 T cell receptor beta chains presented below share a single source sample, sequenced in a study of blood T cell repertoires in COVID-19. Clones were read by immunoSEQ multiplex PCR, and TCRdb kept only the in-frame ones, dropping some. The table has about 300,000 clones, roughly nine tenths seen once. The sample taken for sequencing was PBMCs or T cells enriched from blood (not recorded which). All receptors derive from a woman under 40 who had recovered from COVID-19.

The chain joins TRBV30 to TRBJ1-2; 8 positions agree with TRBD1. This CDR3 contains 11 residues. V dropped 8 bases and J dropped 5; count of bases not matched to a gene: 4. Looked up from germline, CDR1 is GTSNPN and CDR2 is SVGIG (reference sequence). CDR3 coding DNA: TGTGCCCAGGACAGGGATTATGGCTACACCTTC. It encodes CAQDRDYGYTF.

J is TRBJ2-2 and V is TRBV7-9, with D tentatively TRBD1 (6 bases). This CDR3 region has 13 residues. Trimming stripped 5 bases from V and 6 bases from J, with 10 bases between. CDR1 is SEHNR and CDR2 is FQNEAQ in the germline V gene (reference sequence). The CDR3 DNA sequence: TGTGCCAGCAGCCCGGGACACTCCGGGGAGCTGTTTTTT. Its protein product is CASSPGHSGELFF.

This chain connects TRBV5-4 to TRBJ2-7; 10 nucleotides agree with TRBD1. This CDR3 is built from 15 residues. V gave up 4 bases and J gave up 2 bases; unmatched junction bases: 6. CDR1 is SGHNT and CDR2 is YYREEE in the germline V gene (reference sequence). The CDR3 loop reads CASSQRTGGAYEQYF. The CDR3 region has the DNA TGTGCCAGCAGCCAAAGGACAGGGGGAGCCTACGAGCAGTACTTC.

This clone was picked up one time. The genes are TRBV30 and TRBJ1-2, with D unclear. Germline loops: CDR1 GTSNPN, CDR2 SVGIG (reference sequence). The V end was cut by 1 base, the J end by 5 bases, with 8 bases between. The CDR3 totals 12 residues. The CDR3: CAWSDWEYGYTF. CDR3 nucleotides: TGTGCCTGGAGTGACTGGGAGTATGGCTACACCTTC.

CDR3 in DNA: TGCGCCAGCAACCAGGGAAGCAATCAGCCCCAGCATTTT. The encoded protein is CASNQGSNQPQHF. V and J are TRBV10-2 and TRBJ1-5, with D perhaps TRBD1 (5 bases). Trimming removed 7 bases at V and 1 base at J, with 8 bases between. The CDR3 loop spans 13 amino acids. Looked up from germline, CDR1 is WSHSY and CDR2 is SAAADI.

This chain links TRBV21-1 with TRBJ1-2; TRBD1 is the table's D call and was not checked against the DNA. TRBV21-1 is a listed pseudogene. The CDR3 is 14 residues long. CDR3 amino acids: CASSDPGQGVGYTF. The DNA for the CDR3 is TGTGCCAGCAGCGACCCGGGACAGGGAGTTGGCTACACCTTC.

The chain uses TRBV4-2 and TRBJ2-7, with D unclear. Germline loops: CDR1 LGHNA, CDR2 YNFKEQ. Trimming removed 0 bases from V and 3 bases from J, with 15 bases in between. This CDR3 is built from 16 residues. The CDR3, as DNA: TGTGCCAGCAGCCAAGACCAGCAGACACTGATCTACGAGCAGTACTTC. Protein product: CASSQDQQTLIYEQYF.

The chain recombines TRBV6-1 with TRBJ1-3; D call uncertain. The ends were cut back, 3 bases at V and 4 bases at J, with 13 bases in the middle. Per germline, CDR1 MNHNS and CDR2 SASEGT. CDR3 length: 15 amino acids. The CDR3 DNA is TGTGCCAGCAGTGATACTAGTACAAGGGGAAACACCATATATTTT. It translates to CASSDTSTRGNTIYF.

The chain couples TRBV9 to TRBJ2-1, with 7 bases matching TRBD2. Trimming removed 0 bases from V and 9 bases from J; junction bases left unmatched: 9. From germline, CDR1 is SGDLS and CDR2 YYNGEE. The CDR3 sequence is 15 residues long. The CDR3 here is CASSVGGSGEGEQFF. CDR3 DNA: TGTGCCAGCAGCGTAGGGGGGTCTGGGGAGGGTGAGCAGTTCTTC. Full variable domain (rest looked up from reference TRBV9 and TRBJ2-1): DSGVTQTPKHLITATGQRVTLRCSPRSGDLSVYWYQQSLDQGLQFLIQYYNGEERAKGNILERFSAQQFPDLHSELNLSSLELGDSALYFCASSVGGSGEGEQFFGPGTRLTVL.

The CDR3 bases are TGCGCCAGCAGCTCCTGGGGCAGGGGGGCGCGATTAAACACCGGGGAGCTGTTTTTT. It specifies CASSSWGRGARLNTGELFF. The chain joins TRBV5-1 to TRBJ2-2, with a possible D match to TRBD1 (7 bases). The CDR3 sequence is 19 residues long. The germline V and J ends were trimmed by 3 bases and 2 bases, with 23 bases remaining between them. In germline, CDR1 is SGHRS, CDR2 YFSETQ.